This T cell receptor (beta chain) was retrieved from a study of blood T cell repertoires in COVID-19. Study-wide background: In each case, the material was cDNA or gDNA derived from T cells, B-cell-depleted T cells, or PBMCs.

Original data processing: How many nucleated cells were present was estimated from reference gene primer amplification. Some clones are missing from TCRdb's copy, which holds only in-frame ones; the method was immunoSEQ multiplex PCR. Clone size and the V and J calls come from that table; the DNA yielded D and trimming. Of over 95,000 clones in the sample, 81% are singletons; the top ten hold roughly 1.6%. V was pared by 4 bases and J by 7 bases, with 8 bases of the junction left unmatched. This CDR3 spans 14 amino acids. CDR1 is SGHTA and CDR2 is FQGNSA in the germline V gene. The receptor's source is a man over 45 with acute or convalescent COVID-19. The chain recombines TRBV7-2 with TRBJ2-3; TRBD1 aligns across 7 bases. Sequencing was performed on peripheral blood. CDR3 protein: CASSSTDRTYTQYF. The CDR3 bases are TGTGCCAGCAGCTCGACGGACAGGACTTATACGCAGTATTTT.